The clone carrying this T cell receptor beta chain was counted only a few times. The antigen is not known. This specimen belongs to a study of beta chain features in type 1 diabetes. Points from the study as a whole: Researchers could not determine here whether HLA type influences TCRB rearrangement. The naive, central memory and Treg TCRB repertoires looked more alike in patients than they did in healthy donors. Shortening that was moderate but significant affected the TCRB CDR3s of Type 1 diabetes patients in all four CD4+ subsets. It was possible that PCR favored shorter templates, equally so in patients and controls.

Expressed TCRB transcripts were sequenced because the entire RNA isolate underwent reverse transcription. Profiling relied on immunoSEQ multiplex PCR, and the TCRdb table lists in-frame clones only, not all of them. The sample lists some 110,000 clones, about 17% occurring once. This clonotype was obtained from a man aged 25-40 years with type 1 diabetes. Sequencing was performed on central memory CD4+ T cells from blood.

This CDR3 is CASSEWVGYEQYF. CDR3 in DNA: TGTGCCAGCAGTGAATGGGTGGGTTACGAGCAGTACTTC. The chain is built from TRBV25-1 and TRBJ2-5; unclear D gene. The DNA end lines up better with TRBJ2-7; the J call may be wrong. In germline, CDR1 is MGHDK, CDR2 SYGVNS. The CDR3 is 13 residues long.